The clone carrying this T cell receptor beta chain was picked up a small number of times. Antigen: not known. The data were obtained in a study of T cells in Graves' hyperthyroidism and ophthalmopathy. RNA transcripts were the template for amplifying TCR beta CDR3 regions. In the first-round RT-PCR of the TCR CDR3, the HTBI primer set was used. One entry per CDR3 protein, called by TCRdb with MiXCR from the multiplex PCR reads. The table has fewer than 350,000 distinct CDR3 sequences, about 19% seen once. Whole-study results and caveats: Peripheral blood also featured most of the thyroid clonotypes expanded above 0.001.

The sample taken for sequencing was blood. This clonotype was sampled from a man aged 45 to 65 with Graves' ophthalmopathy.

This CDR3 reads CAISESSGRGNEQFF. CDR3 nucleotides: TGTGCCATCAGTGAGTCCAGCGGGAGAGGCAATGAGCAGTTCTTC. This rearrangement joins TRBV10-3 to TRBJ2-1; TRBD2 agrees at 8 bases. The CDR3 loop spans 15 amino acids. V was pared by 0 bases and J by 6 bases, with 4 bases of the junction left unmatched. The germline gives CDR1 ENHRY, CDR2 SYGVKD.